This T cell receptor (beta chain) is from a study of cytomegalovirus exposure and HLA in healthy donors. Study conclusions and caveats: An analysis that came later showed most CMV-associated TCR beta chains appearing HLA-restricted. Most subjects had HLA-A and HLA-B alleles reportedly predicted accurately by TCR beta sequences. Association of a missense DCLRE1C variant with TCR beta V- and J-gene trimming was reported in a later analysis.

In the PCR, 60 Vbeta and 13 Jbeta primers were used. Profiling relied on immunoSEQ multiplex PCR, and the TCRdb table lists in-frame clones only, not all of them. Its clone listing holds under 200,000 clones. Germline V CDR1 and CDR2: LNHDA, SQIVND (reference sequence). The CDR3 runs to 14 residues. The ends lost 7 bases at V and 2 bases at J; junction bases unmatched: 7. In regard to this clone: Its antigen remains unknown.

The rearrangement uses TRBV19 and TRBJ2-7; 8 positions match TRBD1. The sequence was obtained from a man aged 25-40 years in good health and CMV-seronegative. Input material: PBMCs. The CDR3 sequence: CASMEQGGAYEQYF. Written as DNA, the CDR3 is TGTGCCAGTATGGAACAGGGGGGCGCCTACGAGCAGTACTTC.